These 24 T cell receptor beta chains came from one sample sequenced in a study of blood T cell repertoires in COVID-19. The table came from immunoSEQ multiplex PCR; TCRdb's copy has only in-frame clones and leaves some out. The table includes around 250,000 clones, approximately 82% detected once. Material for sequencing was peripheral blood. These TCRs come from a man of 80 years or more with acute or convalescent COVID-19.

The J gene is TRBJ2-4, the V gene TRBV4-1, with D possibly TRBD2 on 5 matching bases. CDR1 and CDR2 from the germline V gene are MGHRA and YSYEKL. The CDR3 is 15 amino acids. V lost 6 bases and J lost 5, with 17 bases in between. The CDR3: CASRGEGHSENIQYF. DNA for the CDR3: TGCGCCAGCAGGGGTGAGGGCCACTCCGAAAACATTCAGTACTTC.

The V and J genes are TRBV5-4 and TRBJ2-7; D is ambiguous. Trimming pared 1 base from V and 0 bases from J, leaving 5 bases between. Per germline, CDR1 SGHNT and CDR2 YYREEE (reference sequence). The CDR3 is 13 residues long. CDR3 sequence reads: CASSLYGSYEQYF. The CDR3 nucleotides are TGTGCCAGCAGCTTGTACGGCTCCTACGAGCAGTACTTC.

The DNA of the CDR3 is TGTGCCAGCGGCGGACTAGCGGTTACCTACGAGCAGTACTTC. This encodes CASGGLAVTYEQYF. V gene TRBV7-8 combines with J gene TRBJ2-7; 10 bases are a match to TRBD2. Germline CDR1 is SGHVS and CDR2 is FQNEAQ. This CDR3 has 14 residues. The ends lost 8 bases at V and 2 bases at J; junction bases unmatched: 6.

The rearrangement links TRBV6-2 or TRBV6-3 to TRBJ1-2; D is undetermined. Trimming removed 5 bases at V and 2 bases at J, with 6 bases between. CDR1 is MNHEY, CDR2 SVGEGT, per germline. The CDR3 totals 12 residues. Here the CDR3 reads CASSNTNYGYTF. CDR3 bases: TGTGCCAGCAGTAACACGAACTATGGCTACACCTTC.

The rearrangement uses TRBV6-6 and TRBJ1-1; 11 bases are shared with TRBD1. Germline CDR1 reads MNHNY; CDR2 reads SVGAGI (reference sequence). CDR3 length: 15 amino acids. V gave up 5 bases and J gave up 6 bases; unmatched junction bases: 8. The CDR3 coding sequence is TGTGCCAGCAGTGAGGGACAGGGGGGTCCTGCTGAAGCTTTCTTT. It yields the protein CASSEGQGGPAEAFF.

The chain is built from TRBV3-1 (or the pseudogene TRBV3-2) and TRBJ1-4; D is ambiguous. The CDR3 runs to 14 residues. V was pared by 1 base and J by 5 bases, with 8 bases between. CDR1 is LGHDT, CDR2 YNNKEL, per germline (reference sequence). The CDR3 protein is CASSQVPGNEKLFF. CDR3 DNA: TGTGCCAGCAGCCAAGTTCCGGGGAATGAAAAACTGTTTTTT.

The chain recombines TRBV5-4 with TRBJ2-3; 7 nucleotides align to TRBD2. The CDR3 has 13 residues. Looked up from germline, CDR1 is SGHNT and CDR2 is YYREEE (reference sequence). Trimming cost V 7 bases and J 1 base; bases outside gene matches: 3. The CDR3 sequence is CASLAERTDTQYF. CDR3 bases: TGTGCCAGCCTAGCGGAGCGCACAGATACGCAGTATTTT.

The V and J genes are TRBV30 and TRBJ1-1, with D possibly matching TRBD1 (6 bases). The CDR3 consists of 12 residues. Germline V gene sequence: CDR1 GTSNPN, CDR2 SVGIG (reference sequence). The V gene lost 3 bases and the J gene lost 3 bases, with 8 bases spanning the gap. The CDR3 DNA follows: TGTGCCTGGAGGAGACAGGACACTGAAGCTTTCTTT. Its protein is CAWRRQDTEAFF.

The chain is built from TRBV5-1 and TRBJ2-5; 15 bases fit TRBD2. The CDR3 extends over 17 amino acids. The ends lost 4 bases at V and 4 bases at J; junction bases unmatched: 8. The germline V gene encodes CDR1 SGHRS and CDR2 YFSETQ. CDR3 coding DNA: TGCGCCAGCAGCCTAGGACTAGCGGGGGGGCTTTCAGAGACCCAGTACTTC. It is translated as CASSLGLAGGLSETQYF.

The V and J genes are TRBV28 and TRBJ1-4, with 7 nucleotides matching TRBD1. From germline, CDR1 is MDHEN and CDR2 SYDVKM. This CDR3 region has 16 residues. V was clipped by 5 bases and J by 5 bases; unmatched bases: 11. CDR3 residues: CASSPDRQGSNEKLFF. CDR3 coding DNA: TGTGCCAGCAGTCCCGACCGACAGGGCTCAAATGAAAAACTGTTTTTT.

The V gene is TRBV10-2, the J gene TRBJ1-1; D remains unclear. Germline V gene sequence: CDR1 WSHSY, CDR2 SAAADI. There are 14 residues in the CDR3. Trimming took 0 bases from V and 6 from J, leaving 11 bases between them. CDR3 loop: CASSESQRVSEAFF. The CDR3 nucleotides are TGCGCCAGCAGTGAGTCTCAGCGGGTGTCTGAAGCTTTCTTT.

The V gene is TRBV9, the J gene TRBJ2-2; D possibly corresponds to TRBD2 (5 bases). The germline V gene has CDR1 SGDLS and CDR2 YYNGEE. V was shortened by 0 bases and J by 6 bases, with 6 bases between the two germline ends. This CDR3 has 13 amino acids. The CDR3 region has the DNA TGTGCCAGCAGCGTAGGCGGGTCCGGGGAGCTGTTTTTT. Amino acid sequence: CASSVGGSGELFF.

V and J are TRBV9 and TRBJ2-1; perhaps TRBD1 as D (6 bases). This CDR3 is 15 amino acids long. The V and J ends lost 4 bases and 2 bases respectively, with 13 bases between them. Germline V gene lookup returns CDR1 SGDLS and CDR2 YYNGEE. CDR3: CASSTTGTTYNEQFF. CDR3 sequence (DNA): TGTGCCAGCAGCACCACCGGGACAACCTACAATGAGCAGTTCTTC. Filled out from reference TRBV9 and TRBJ2-1, the complete variable domain reads DSGVTQTPKHLITATGQRVTLRCSPRSGDLSVYWYQQSLDQGLQFLIQYYNGEERAKGNILERFSAQQFPDLHSELNLSSLELGDSALYFCASSTTGTTYNEQFFGPGTRLTVL.

The chain recombines TRBV28 with TRBJ2-5; D is perhaps TRBD1 (6 bases). The CDR3 covers 16 residues. The V end lost 3 bases, the J end lost 2 bases, and 16 bases lay between the germline ends. Per germline, CDR1 MDHEN and CDR2 SYDVKM. The DNA of the CDR3 is TGTGCCAGCAGTTTCCAAAGTTCGGACAGTCAAGAGACCCAGTACTTC. It is translated as CASSFQSSDSQETQYF. Supplemented by reference TRBV28 and TRBJ2-5, the full variable domain reads DVKVTQSSRYLVKRTGEKVFLECVQDMDHENMFWYRQDPGLGLRLIYFSYDVKMKEKGDIPEGYSVSREKKERFSLILESASTNQTSMYLCASSFQSSDSQETQYFGPGTRLLVL.

V usage is TRBV9 and J usage is TRBJ2-5, with D perhaps matching TRBD1 (6 bases). V was shortened by 0 bases and J by 5 bases, with 11 bases between the two germline ends. Germline CDR1 and CDR2: SGDLS and YYNGEE. CDR3 length: 14 amino acids. As DNA, the CDR3 is TGTGCCAGCAGCGTAGAACAGGGCGGGGAGACCCAGTACTTC. It encodes CASSVEQGGETQYF.

The chain combines TRBV19 with TRBJ1-2, with a tentative D call TRBD1 (5 bases). CDR3 length: 15 residues. Trimming removed 4 bases from V and 4 bases from J, with 16 bases in between. Germline lookup yields CDR1 LNHDA and CDR2 SQIVND (reference sequence). This CDR3 reads CASSTPTENFYGYTF. DNA of the CDR3: TGTGCCAGTAGTACTCCGACAGAGAACTTCTATGGCTACACCTTC.

The genes are TRBV30 and TRBJ1-1, with D unresolved. The CDR3 spans 11 residues. V was pared by 2 bases and J by 6 bases, with 7 bases between. In germline, CDR1 is GTSNPN, CDR2 SVGIG (reference sequence). This CDR3 reads CAWSLAAEAFF. For the CDR3, the DNA is TGTGCCTGGAGTTTGGCTGCTGAAGCTTTCTTT. The full variable domain, completed using reference TRBV30 and TRBJ1-1, is SQTIHQWPATLVQPVGSPLSLECTVEGTSNPNLYWYRQAAGRGLQLLFYSVGIGQISSEVPQNLSASRPQDRQFILSSKKLLLSDSGFYLCAWSLAAEAFFGQGTRLTVV.

This clone has just a few counts. The chain recombines TRBV27 with TRBJ2-5, with D perhaps TRBD1 (5 bases). Germline-derived CDR1 and CDR2 are MNHEY and SMNVEV (reference sequence). V was cut by 4 bases and J by 0 bases, with 15 bases left in between. This CDR3 is 16 amino acids long. The chain's CDR3 is CASSWTHSSYQETQYF. CDR3 sequence (DNA): TGTGCCAGCAGTTGGACACACAGTAGCTACCAAGAGACCCAGTACTTC.

About this clone itself: Additional DNA sequences in this sample encode the identical CDR3. This sequence joins TRBV5-1 and TRBJ1-1; 7 nucleotides agree with TRBD1. After removal of 4 bases from V and 2 bases from J, the junction contained 5 bases not matched to a gene. CDR1 is SGHRS, CDR2 YFSETQ, per germline. This CDR3 region has 14 residues. This CDR3 is CASSLQGQNTEAFF. The CDR3 region has the DNA TGCGCCAGCAGCCTACAGGGGCAAAACACTGAAGCTTTCTTT.

This chain joins TRBV3-1 (or the pseudogene TRBV3-2) and TRBJ2-5; 10 bases fit TRBD1. Germline V lookup: CDR1 LGHDT, CDR2 YNNKEL (reference sequence). The CDR3 spans 14 residues. V gave up 5 bases and J gave up 9 bases; unmatched junction bases: 9. The CDR3 sequence is CASSFDRGPGAQYF. The CDR3 nucleotides read TGTGCCAGCAGCTTCGACAGGGGGCCCGGTGCCCAGTACTTC.

This clone was seen a few times. This chain uses TRBV6-5 with TRBJ1-5; D is unresolved. CDR3 length: 14 amino acids. V shed 3 bases and J shed 5 bases, with 11 bases lying between them. The germline V gene encodes CDR1 MNHEY and CDR2 SVGAGI. The CDR3 DNA reads TGTGCCAGCAGTTATAGCTATAATTATCAGCCCCAGCATTTT. Translated: CASSYSYNYQPQHF.

This rearrangement joins TRBV2 to TRBJ2-7; 10 nucleotides line up with TRBD2. CDR1 is SNHLY, CDR2 FYNNEI, per germline. Trimming cost V 7 bases and J 4 bases; bases outside gene matches: 4. The CDR3 consists of 13 residues. The CDR3 DNA sequence: TGTGCCAGCAACCTAGCGGGAGAGTACGAGCAGTACTTC. It yields the protein CASNLAGEYEQYF.

In this sample, this clone turned up a few times. This sequence joins TRBV5-4 and TRBJ1-2; D may be TRBD1 (6 bases). V was trimmed by 2 bases and J by 2 bases, leaving 13 bases between them. Germline-derived CDR1 and CDR2 are SGHNT and YYREEE (reference sequence). This CDR3 contains 15 residues. In DNA, the CDR3 is TGTGCCAGCAGCTTTGACCGGGGGGCCAACTATGGCTACACCTTC. Translating gives CASSFDRGANYGYTF.

The chain employs TRBV11-3 and TRBJ1-5, with 7 bases that match TRBD1. Germline V CDR1 and CDR2: SGHNT, YENEEA. The length of the CDR3 is 14 residues. V was clipped by 4 bases and J by 7 bases; unmatched bases: 7. The CDR3 loop is CASSYRQGLQPQHF. For the CDR3, the DNA is TGTGCCAGCAGCTATCGACAGGGTCTGCAGCCCCAGCATTTT.